One TCR beta chain is described in this entry. The data were taken from a study of blood T cell repertoires in COVID-19. In germline, CDR1 is LGHNA, CDR2 YSLEER. The CDR3 covers 13 residues. The V end was cut by 0 bases, the J end by 4 bases, with 6 bases between. Here immunoSEQ multiplex PCR was the method, and the copy in TCRdb shows in-frame clones only, minus some. The data show 200,000 or so clones, roughly 80% seen once. The sample taken for sequencing was peripheral blood. The sequence came from a man aged 55 to 69 with active or convalescent COVID-19. The chain employs TRBV4-3 and TRBJ2-5; D not certain. This chain's CDR3 is CASSQDSIETQYF. CDR3 nucleotide sequence: TGCGCCAGCAGCCAAGACAGTATAGAGACCCAGTACTTC.